This T cell receptor (beta chain) was identified during a study of blood T cell repertoires in COVID-19. Per the original methods: Amplification of reference gene primers provided the estimated nucleated cell counts. Clones were sequenced by immunoSEQ multiplex PCR, and TCRdb holds only the in-frame ones, with some missing. D and trimming come from the DNA, and the V and J calls and clone size come from that table. This sample has 55,000 to 70,000 clones; roughly four fifths occur once, and the top ten carry 9% to 10%. The germline V gene encodes CDR1 LGHNT and CDR2 FRNRAP. V lost 1 base and J lost 4, with 14 bases in between. CDR3 length: 16 residues.

The TCR sequence derives from a woman of 80 years or more with acute or convalescent COVID-19. The V gene is TRBV12-5, the J gene TRBJ1-5; D is undetermined. The sample taken for sequencing was peripheral blood. CDR3 sequence reads: CASGLDDLGGNQPQHF. DNA for the CDR3: TGTGCTAGTGGTTTGGATGACCTCGGAGGGAATCAGCCCCAGCATTTT.